The 24 T cell receptor beta chains below all came from one sample that was sequenced in a study of T cell changes during pregnancy in multiple sclerosis (dated by TCRdb to the late 2010s). Library construction relied on the immunoSEQ multiplex PCR assay. Here the immuneACCESS table is served through TCRdb, limited to in-frame sequences with V and J called. Missing clones are a known gap in these copies; in checked studies unresolved V genes cover under half, and the rest lacks a known reason. Present in this sample are under 45,000 clones, around 89% of which were seen just once. The ten largest make up 1% to 1.5% of the sample. Sequenced here: CD4+ T cells from peripheral blood mononuclear cells, sampled in the second trimester of pregnancy. The receptors shown here come from a female donor with multiple sclerosis, enrolled in a pregnancy study.

This clone was found once. The chain couples TRBV5-4 to TRBJ2-5, with TRBD2 matching 12 bases. After removal of 1 base from V and 2 bases from J, the junction contained 9 bases not matched to a gene. Germline lookup yields CDR1 SGHNT and CDR2 YYREEE (reference sequence). This CDR3 comprises 18 residues. The CDR3 loop reads CASSLFLAGGPRQETQYF. The CDR3 DNA reads TGTGCCAGCAGCTTGTTTCTAGCGGGAGGGCCACGGCAAGAGACCCAGTACTTC.

This sequence joins TRBV28 and TRBJ2-1, with 8 nucleotides matching TRBD2. V lost 4 bases to trimming and J lost 7 bases; unmatched junction nucleotides: 18. The CDR3 has 18 amino acids. Germline assignment: CDR1 MDHEN and CDR2 SYDVKM. The CDR3 here is CASSSPISPLLAGNEQFF. CDR3 in DNA: TGTGCCAGCAGTTCCCCTATATCCCCACTCTTAGCGGGGAATGAGCAGTTCTTC. The whole variable domain, filled in from reference TRBV28 and TRBJ2-1, reads DVKVTQSSRYLVKRTGEKVFLECVQDMDHENMFWYRQDPGLGLRLIYFSYDVKMKEKGDIPEGYSVSREKKERFSLILESASTNQTSMYLCASSSPISPLLAGNEQFFGPGTRLTVL.

The V gene is TRBV5-1, the J gene TRBJ2-6; D gene ambiguous. The CDR3 length is 14 residues. Germline-derived CDR1 and CDR2 are SGHRS and YFSETQ. V shed 6 bases and J shed 1 base, with 8 bases lying between them. CDR3 sequence (DNA): TGCGCCAGCAAGCTAGTATCTGGGGCCAACGTCCTGACTTTC. Translation: CASKLVSGANVLTF.

This chain joins TRBV6-1 and TRBJ2-3; D gene unclear. Looked up from germline, CDR1 is MNHNS and CDR2 is SASEGT. The CDR3 runs to 14 residues. Trimming took off 3 bases at V and 0 bases at J, with 7 bases between the two ends. CDR3 region: CASSDVQSTDTQYF. In nucleotides, the CDR3 is TGTGCCAGCAGTGACGTTCAGAGCACAGATACGCAGTATTTT.

CDR3 sequence: CASRGGPYNEQFF. CDR3 sequence (DNA): TGTGCCAGCAGAGGTGGGCCGTACAATGAGCAGTTCTTC. The rearrangement uses TRBV27 and TRBJ2-1; unclear D gene. V shed 6 bases and J shed 4 bases, with 10 bases lying between them. This CDR3 comprises 13 residues. Germline-derived CDR1 and CDR2 are MNHEY and SMNVEV (reference sequence).

This clone came up once. The chain carries TRBV5-4 and TRBJ2-1, with TRBD1 as a possible D gene (6 bases). Germline CDR1 is SGHNT and CDR2 is YYREEE (reference sequence). V lost 5 bases and J 4 bases, leaving 16 bases between the germline ends. This CDR3 is built from 15 residues. CDR3 nucleotides: TGTGCCAGCAGTAAAGACAAGGGGGAGTACAATGAGCAGTTCTTC. Translating gives CASSKDKGEYNEQFF.

This chain joins TRBV28 and TRBJ2-3; 8 positions agree with TRBD2. The germline CDR1 and CDR2 sequences are MDHEN and SYDVKM. The CDR3 has 17 residues. J was trimmed by 2 bases and V by 2 bases; bases with no gene match: 9. The CDR3 loop is CASSLGVTSGPTDTQYF. The CDR3 DNA reads TGTGCCAGCAGTTTAGGGGTTACTAGCGGACCCACAGATACGCAGTATTTT.

This clone has just a few counts. The chain carries TRBV5-1 and TRBJ2-7; 8 bases agree with TRBD1. V lost 7 bases, J lost 3 bases, and 12 bases stayed unmatched. The V gene's germline CDR1 is SGHRS and CDR2 YFSETQ. The CDR3 consists of 15 residues. The CDR3 DNA is TGCGCCAGCTCCCCAACGGGACAGGCGTTCTACGAGCAGTACTTC. Protein: CASSPTGQAFYEQYF. Using reference TRBV5-1 and TRBJ2-7 for the parts outside the CDR3, the full variable domain is KAGVTQTPRYLIKTRGQQVTLSCSPISGHRSVSWYQQTPGQGLQFLFEYFSETQRNKGNFPGRFSGRQFSNSRSEMNVSTLELGDSALYLCASSPTGQAFYEQYFGPGTRLTVT.

J is TRBJ1-5 and V is TRBV7-2, with D perhaps matching TRBD1 (5 bases). V lost 1 base to trimming and J lost 5 bases, with 12 bases between them. Germline values: CDR1 SGHTA, CDR2 FQGNSA. The CDR3 spans 15 residues. CDR3 region: CASSLEAGGDQPQHF. The CDR3 DNA reads TGTGCCAGCAGCTTAGAGGCGGGGGGGGATCAGCCCCAGCATTTT.

A remark on this clone: The junction differs from germline at one of its ends, possibly a read error. V gene TRBV7-7 combines with J gene TRBJ2-1, with TRBD1 matching 10 bases. The CDR3 is made up of 16 amino acids. Germline CDR1 is SSHAT and CDR2 is FNYEAQ (reference sequence). Here the CDR3 DNA reads TGTGCTAGCAGCTTAGCGGCCGGACAGGGGGGGGATGAGCAGTTCTTC. It specifies CASSLAAGQGGDEQFF.

The rearrangement links TRBV2 to TRBJ2-3, with a tentative D call TRBD2 (5 bases). This CDR3 spans 13 amino acids. Looked up from germline, CDR1 is SNHLY and CDR2 is FYNNEI. V shed 6 bases and J shed 5 bases, with 12 bases lying between them. The CDR3 bases are TGTGCCAGCAGCCAAGTGGGGAGAGATACGCAGTATTTT. Its protein product is CASSQVGRDTQYF. The entire variable domain, with the rest obtained from reference TRBV2 and TRBJ2-3, is as follows: EPEVTQTPSHQVTQMGQEVILRCVPISNHLYFYWYRQILGQKVEFLVSFYNNEISEKSEIFDDQFSVERPDGSNFTLKIRSTKLEDSAMYFCASSQVGRDTQYFGPGTRLTVL.

This clone was counted between two and nine times. The CDR3 here is CASSMTGTHTGELFF. The CDR3, as DNA: TGTGCCAGCAGTATGACAGGGACGCACACCGGGGAGCTGTTTTTT. The chain has TRBV6-1 and TRBJ2-2, with 7 bases fitting TRBD1. The CDR3 spans 15 residues. V dropped 5 bases and J dropped 3; count of bases not matched to a gene: 6. From germline, CDR1 is MNHNS and CDR2 SASEGT.

The CDR3 DNA follows: TGTGCCAGCAGCCCCCGGGAAGATACGCAGTATTTT. It specifies CASSPREDTQYF. This rearrangement joins TRBV11-1 to TRBJ2-3; D is perhaps TRBD2 (5 bases). There are 12 residues in the CDR3. With 5 bases removed from V and 5 bases from J, the gap between germline ends came to 8 bases. In germline, CDR1 is SGHAT, CDR2 FQDESV (reference sequence).

J is TRBJ2-1 and V is TRBV5-8; possibly TRBD2 for D (6 bases). Germline CDR1 reads SGHTS; CDR2 reads YDEGEE. The CDR3 totals 14 residues. V lost 2 bases and J lost 7, with 13 bases in between. The CDR3 loop is CASSLIAGRNEQFF. The CDR3 DNA reads as TGTGCCAGCAGCTTAATTGCGGGGAGAAATGAGCAGTTCTTC.

The J gene is TRBJ1-2, the V gene TRBV28; possible D gene TRBD1, 6 bases. The CDR3 totals 16 residues. Trimming shortened V by 4 bases and J by 4 bases, and 19 bases separated the two germline ends. Germline assignment: CDR1 MDHEN and CDR2 SYDVKM. CDR3 DNA sequence: TGTGCCAGCAGTTCCCCCCTGGGACAAATCTTCTATGGCTACACCTTC. It codes for CASSSPLGQIFYGYTF.

V usage is TRBV29-1 and J usage is TRBJ2-7, with a possible D match to TRBD1 (6 bases). There are 13 residues in the CDR3. V was cut by 2 bases and J by 3 bases, with 11 bases left in between. Germline CDR1 is SQVTM and CDR2 is ANQGSEA. CDR3 protein: CSVEFVRGYEQYF. In DNA form, the CDR3 reads TGCAGCGTTGAATTTGTCAGGGGCTACGAGCAGTACTTC.

V gene TRBV7-9 combines with J gene TRBJ1-3; D is unclear. In germline, CDR1 is SEHNR, CDR2 FQNEAQ (reference sequence). Trimming removed 5 bases from V and 0 bases from J, with 14 bases in between. This CDR3 is 16 amino acids long. The CDR3 sequence: CASSPSWADSGNTIYF. The CDR3 nucleotides are TGTGCCAGCAGCCCCTCGTGGGCTGACTCTGGAAACACCATATATTTT.

The chain combines TRBV5-1 with TRBJ2-2; 9 bases agree with TRBD1. CDR3 length: 15 residues. Trimming took 4 bases from V and 5 from J; bases not matched to a gene: 6. Germline lookup yields CDR1 SGHRS and CDR2 YFSETQ. The CDR3: CASSERTGVTGELFF. CDR3 nucleotides: TGCGCCAGCAGCGAAAGGACAGGGGTTACCGGGGAGCTGTTTTTT.

The DNA of the CDR3 is TGTGCCAGCAGCTTAGCCCAGGGCACCGGGGAGCTGTTTTTT. This encodes CASSLAQGTGELFF. V is TRBV7-2 and J is TRBJ2-2; perhaps TRBD1 as D (5 bases). The CDR3 has 14 amino acids. Trimming took 0 bases from V and 4 from J, leaving 6 bases between them. CDR1 and CDR2 (germline): SGHTA, FQGNSA.

This clone showed up just once. The chain uses TRBV6-5 and TRBJ1-5; perhaps TRBD1 as D (6 bases). CDR1 is MNHEY and CDR2 is SVGAGI in the germline V gene. This CDR3 is built from 15 residues. Deletions cut 2 bases from V and 2 bases from J, with 10 bases between. The CDR3 sequence: CASSYGQPGNQPQHF. The CDR3 region has the DNA TGTGCCAGCAGTTACGGACAGCCTGGCAATCAGCCCCAGCATTTT.

The J gene is TRBJ2-3, the V gene TRBV12-5; 11 nucleotides line up with TRBD1. The CDR3 spans 15 residues. Unmatched junction bases numbered 1, after V lost 1 base and J lost 4 bases. Per germline, CDR1 LGHNT and CDR2 FRNRAP. CDR3 DNA sequence: TGTGCTAGTGGTTTGGGGACAGGGGGCGCAGATACGCAGTATTTT. This sequence encodes CASGLGTGGADTQYF.

This chain links TRBV5-4 with TRBJ2-5; the match to TRBD1 covers 8 bases. The CDR3 is 14 residues long. J was trimmed by 4 bases and V by 4 bases; bases with no gene match: 6. CDR1 is SGHNT, CDR2 YYREEE, per germline (reference sequence). CDR3: CASSGTGTGETQYF. CDR3 sequence (DNA): TGTGCCAGCAGCGGCACCGGGACAGGAGAGACCCAGTACTTC. Looking up the rest from reference TRBV5-4 and TRBJ2-5 gives the full variable domain: ETGVTQSPTHLIKTRGQQVTLRCSSQSGHNTVSWYQQALGQGPQFIFQYYREEENGRGNFPPRFSGLQFPNYSSELNVNALELDDSALYLCASSGTGTGETQYFGPGTRLLVL.

This clone was detected a few times. V and J are TRBV28 and TRBJ2-1, with TRBD2 identical over 7 bases. The germline V gene encodes CDR1 MDHEN and CDR2 SYDVKM. This CDR3 has 17 amino acids. With 7 bases clipped from V and 0 bases from J, the junction kept 12 bases outside the gene matches. The CDR3 region has the DNA TGTGCCAGCAAGGTTCCCAATAGCGGGCTCTCCTACAATGAGCAGTTCTTC. Its translation: CASKVPNSGLSYNEQFF. The full variable domain, its missing parts supplied by reference TRBV28 and TRBJ2-1, is DVKVTQSSRYLVKRTGEKVFLECVQDMDHENMFWYRQDPGLGLRLIYFSYDVKMKEKGDIPEGYSVSREKKERFSLILESASTNQTSMYLCASKVPNSGLSYNEQFFGPGTRLTVL.

The sample holds a few counts of this clone. The chain uses TRBV23-1 and TRBJ2-3; maybe TRBD2 (5 bases). TRBV23-1 is identified as an open reading frame with a role that is uncertain. The CDR3 loop spans 16 amino acids. V lost 1 base and J 2 bases, leaving 13 bases between the germline ends. The CDR3 sequence is CASSQFKRISTDTQYF. The CDR3 DNA reads as TGCGCCAGCAGTCAATTTAAGCGGATCTCCACAGATACGCAGTATTTT.